This TCR beta chain was recovered during a study of blood T cell repertoires in COVID-19. Study as a whole: Material from acute and convalescent COVID-19 was sourced from the United States, Italy and Spain. In each case, the material was cDNA or gDNA derived from T cells, B-cell-depleted T cells, or PBMCs.

Researchers sorted participants into cohorts using their self-reported clinical history. Cohort 3 donors counted as recovered after two negative PCRs, clearance, or resolved symptoms. The ends were cut back, 2 bases at V and 1 base at J, with 6 bases in the middle. Per germline, CDR1 SEHNR and CDR2 FQNEAQ (reference sequence). This CDR3 is 14 amino acids long. Method: immunoSEQ multiplex PCR; TCRdb's copy keeps in-frame clones and lacks some. The table shows more than 300,000 clones, with over 75% occurring only once. The source of this sequence is a woman aged 18-29 years who had recovered from COVID-19. Specimen: PBMCs or T cells enriched from blood (not recorded which). This chain uses TRBV7-9 with TRBJ2-4, with D uncertain. As DNA, the CDR3 is TGTGCCAGCAGCTTAAATATGGCCAAAAACATTCAGTACTTC. This gives the protein CASSLNMAKNIQYF.